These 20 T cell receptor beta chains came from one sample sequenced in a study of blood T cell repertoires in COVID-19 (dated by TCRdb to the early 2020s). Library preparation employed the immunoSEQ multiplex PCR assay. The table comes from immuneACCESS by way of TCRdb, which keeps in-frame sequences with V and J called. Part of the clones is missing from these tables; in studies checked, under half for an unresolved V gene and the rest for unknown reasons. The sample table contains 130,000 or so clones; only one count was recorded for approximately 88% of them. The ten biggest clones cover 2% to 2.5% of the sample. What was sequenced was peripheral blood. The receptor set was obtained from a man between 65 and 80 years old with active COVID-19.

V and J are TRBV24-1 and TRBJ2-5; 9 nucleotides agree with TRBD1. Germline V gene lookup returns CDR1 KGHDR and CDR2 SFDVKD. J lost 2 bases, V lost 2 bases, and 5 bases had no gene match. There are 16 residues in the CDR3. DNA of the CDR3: TGTGCCACCAGTGATTCCGGGACAGGGCGGCAAGAGACCCAGTACTTC. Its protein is CATSDSGTGRQETQYF.

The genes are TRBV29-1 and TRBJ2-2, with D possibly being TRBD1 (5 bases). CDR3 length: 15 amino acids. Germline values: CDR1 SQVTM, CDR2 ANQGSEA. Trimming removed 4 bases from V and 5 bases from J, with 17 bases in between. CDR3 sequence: CSVALTASRTGELFF. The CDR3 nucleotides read TGCAGCGTTGCCCTGACAGCGTCTAGGACCGGGGAGCTGTTTTTT.

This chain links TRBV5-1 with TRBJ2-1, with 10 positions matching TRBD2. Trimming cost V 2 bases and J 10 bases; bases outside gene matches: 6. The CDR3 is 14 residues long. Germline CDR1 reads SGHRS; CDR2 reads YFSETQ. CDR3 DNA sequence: TGCGCCAGCAGCTTCGTGGTAGCGGGGGGCGAGCAGTTCTTC. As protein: CASSFVVAGGEQFF.

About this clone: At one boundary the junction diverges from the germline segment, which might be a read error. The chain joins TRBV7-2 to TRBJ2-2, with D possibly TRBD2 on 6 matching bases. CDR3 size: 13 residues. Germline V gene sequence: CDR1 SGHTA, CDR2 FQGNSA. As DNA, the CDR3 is TGTGCCAGCACCTTAGGAGGGACCGGGGAGCTGTTTTTT. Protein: CASTLGGTGELFF. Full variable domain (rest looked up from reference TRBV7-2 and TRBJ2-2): GAGVSQSPSNKVTEKGKDVELRCDPISGHTALYWYRQSLGQGLEFLIYFQGNSAPDKSGLPSDRFSAERTGGSVSTLTIQRTQQEDSAVYLCASTLGGTGELFFGEGSRLTVL.

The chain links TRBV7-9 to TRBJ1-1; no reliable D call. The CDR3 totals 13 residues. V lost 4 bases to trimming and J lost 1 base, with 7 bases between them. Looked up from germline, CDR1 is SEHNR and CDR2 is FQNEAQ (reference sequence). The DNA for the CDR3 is TGTGCCAGCAGCTCCCGACAGAACACTGAAGCTTTCTTT. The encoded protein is CASSSRQNTEAFF. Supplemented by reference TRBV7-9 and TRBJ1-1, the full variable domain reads DTGVSQNPRHKITKRGQNVTFRCDPISEHNRLYWYRQTLGQGPEFLTYFQNEAQLEKSRLLSDRFSAERPKGSFSTLEIQRTEQGDSAMYLCASSSRQNTEAFFGQGTRLTVV.

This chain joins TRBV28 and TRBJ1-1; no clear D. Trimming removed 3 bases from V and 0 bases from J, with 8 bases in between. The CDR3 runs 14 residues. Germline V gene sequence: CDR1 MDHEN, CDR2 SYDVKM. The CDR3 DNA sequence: TGTGCCAGCAGTTTTATCAACATGAACACTGAAGCTTTCTTT. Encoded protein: CASSFINMNTEAFF.

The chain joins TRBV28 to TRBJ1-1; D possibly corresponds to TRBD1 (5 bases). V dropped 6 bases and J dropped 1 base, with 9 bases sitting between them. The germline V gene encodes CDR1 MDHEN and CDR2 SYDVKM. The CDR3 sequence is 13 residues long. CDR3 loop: CASRRGRNTEAFF. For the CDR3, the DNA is TGTGCCAGCAGGCGGGGGAGGAACACTGAAGCTTTCTTT.

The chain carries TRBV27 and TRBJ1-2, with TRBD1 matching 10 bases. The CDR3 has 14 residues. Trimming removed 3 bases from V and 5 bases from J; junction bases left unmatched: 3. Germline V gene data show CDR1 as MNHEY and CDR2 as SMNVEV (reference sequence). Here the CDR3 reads CASSLTGGAYGYTF. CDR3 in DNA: TGTGCCAGCAGTTTGACAGGGGGCGCGTATGGCTACACCTTC.

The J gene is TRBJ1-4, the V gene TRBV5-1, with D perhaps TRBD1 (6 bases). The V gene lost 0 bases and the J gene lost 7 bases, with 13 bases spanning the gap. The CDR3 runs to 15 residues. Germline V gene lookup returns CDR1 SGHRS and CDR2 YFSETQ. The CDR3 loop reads CASSLGQVVGEKLFF. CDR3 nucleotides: TGCGCCAGCAGCTTGGGACAGGTCGTTGGTGAAAAACTGTTTTTT.

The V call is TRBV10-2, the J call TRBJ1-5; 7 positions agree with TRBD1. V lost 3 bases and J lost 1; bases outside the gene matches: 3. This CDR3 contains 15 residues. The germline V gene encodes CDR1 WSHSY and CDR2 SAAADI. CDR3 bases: TGCGCCAGCAGTGAACGGGGACAGAGCAATCAGCCCCAGCATTTT. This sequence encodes CASSERGQSNQPQHF.

Here the CDR3 reads CASTVGSGAGKNEQFF. The DNA for the CDR3 is TGTGCCAGCACGGTCGGGTCGGGAGCGGGGAAGAATGAGCAGTTCTTC. J is TRBJ2-1 and V is TRBV3-1 (or the pseudogene TRBV3-2), with 7 bases lining up with TRBD2. The CDR3 is 16 amino acids. The V and J ends lost 7 bases and 7 bases, in that order; junction bases with no gene match: 16. CDR1 and CDR2 from the germline V gene are LGHDT and YNNKEL (reference sequence).

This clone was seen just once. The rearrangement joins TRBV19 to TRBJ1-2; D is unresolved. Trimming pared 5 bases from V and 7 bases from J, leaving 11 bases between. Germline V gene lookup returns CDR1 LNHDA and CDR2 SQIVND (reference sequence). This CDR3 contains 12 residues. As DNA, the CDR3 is TGTGCCAGTAGTCCCCGGACTAGTGGCTACACCTTC. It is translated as CASSPRTSGYTF.

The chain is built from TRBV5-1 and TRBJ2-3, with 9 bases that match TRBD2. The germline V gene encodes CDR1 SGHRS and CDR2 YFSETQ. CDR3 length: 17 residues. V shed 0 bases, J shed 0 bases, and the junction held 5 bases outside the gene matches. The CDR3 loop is CASSLEWLAGSTDTQYF. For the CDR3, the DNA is TGCGCCAGCAGCTTGGAATGGCTAGCGGGAAGCACAGATACGCAGTATTTT.

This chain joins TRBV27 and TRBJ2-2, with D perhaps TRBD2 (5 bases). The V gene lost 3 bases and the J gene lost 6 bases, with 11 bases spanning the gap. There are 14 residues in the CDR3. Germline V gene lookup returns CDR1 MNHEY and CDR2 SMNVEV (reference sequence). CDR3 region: CASSLGARAGELFF. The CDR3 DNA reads TGTGCCAGCAGTTTGGGCGCGAGGGCCGGGGAGCTGTTTTTT.

The CDR3 spells CASSLPGGARGAGELFF. Written as DNA, the CDR3 is TGTGCCAGCAGTCTTCCCGGGGGGGCCCGAGGGGCCGGGGAGCTGTTTTTT. The genes are TRBV6-4 and TRBJ2-2, with 8 bases lining up with TRBD2. This CDR3 comprises 17 residues. Germline V gene lookup returns CDR1 MRHNA and CDR2 SNTAGT. Trimming at V came to 5 bases and at J to 6 bases, leaving 14 bases not matched to a gene.

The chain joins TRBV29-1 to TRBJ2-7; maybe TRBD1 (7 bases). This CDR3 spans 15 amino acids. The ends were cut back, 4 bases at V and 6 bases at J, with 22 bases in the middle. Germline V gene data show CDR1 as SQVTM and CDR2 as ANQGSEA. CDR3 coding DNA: TGCAGCGTTGGGGTTAGGGGCAGGGGGGAACCCGAGCAGTACTTC. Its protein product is CSVGVRGRGEPEQYF.

The CDR3 loop is CASSNRQGALNTEAFF. The CDR3 coding sequence is TGCGCCAGCAGCAATAGACAGGGGGCGTTGAACACTGAAGCTTTCTTT. This chain connects TRBV5-1 to TRBJ1-1; 10 nucleotides line up with TRBD1. The length of the CDR3 is 16 residues. CDR1 is SGHRS, CDR2 YFSETQ, per germline. The trim removed 4 bases at V and 0 bases at J, leaving 6 bases unmatched.

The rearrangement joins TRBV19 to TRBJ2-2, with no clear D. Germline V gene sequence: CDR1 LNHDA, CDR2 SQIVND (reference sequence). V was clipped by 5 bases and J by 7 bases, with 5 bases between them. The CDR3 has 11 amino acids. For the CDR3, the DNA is TGTGCCAGTAGTTCCGGCGGGGAGCTGTTTTTT. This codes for CASSSGGELFF.

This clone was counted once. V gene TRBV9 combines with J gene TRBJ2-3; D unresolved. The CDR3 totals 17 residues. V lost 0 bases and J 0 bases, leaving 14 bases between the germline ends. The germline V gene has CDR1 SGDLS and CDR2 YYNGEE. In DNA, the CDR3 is TGTGCCAGCAGCGTAGGCCAGATACTACCTAGCACAGATACGCAGTATTTT. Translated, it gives CASSVGQILPSTDTQYF.

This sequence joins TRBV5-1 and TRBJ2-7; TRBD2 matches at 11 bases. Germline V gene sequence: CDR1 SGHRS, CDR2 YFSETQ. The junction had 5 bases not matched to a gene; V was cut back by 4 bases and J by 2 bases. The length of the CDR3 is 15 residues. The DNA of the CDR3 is TGCGCCAGCAGCCCGACTAGCGGGGTGCCCTACGAGCAGTACTTC. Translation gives CASSPTSGVPYEQYF.